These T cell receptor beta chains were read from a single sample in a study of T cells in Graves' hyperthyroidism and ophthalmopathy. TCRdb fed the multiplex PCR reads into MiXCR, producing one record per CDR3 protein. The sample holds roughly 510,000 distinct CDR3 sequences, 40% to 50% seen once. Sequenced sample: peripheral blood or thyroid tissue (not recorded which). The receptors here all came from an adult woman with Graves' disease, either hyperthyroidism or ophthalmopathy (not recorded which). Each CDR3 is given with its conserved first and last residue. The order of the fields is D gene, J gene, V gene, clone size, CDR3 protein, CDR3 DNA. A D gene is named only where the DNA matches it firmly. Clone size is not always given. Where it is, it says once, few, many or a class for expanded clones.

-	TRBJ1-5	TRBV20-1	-	CSARDRAQPQHF	TGCAGTGCTAGGGACCGGGCCCAGCCCCAGCATTTT
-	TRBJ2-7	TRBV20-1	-	CSVQVGVATYEQYF	TGCAGTGTTCAGGTGGGAGTGGCGACCTACGAGCAGTACTTC
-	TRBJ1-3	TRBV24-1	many	CATSDPGRGNTIYF	TGTGCCACCAGTGACCCAGGACGGGGAAACACCATATATTTT
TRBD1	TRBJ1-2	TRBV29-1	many	CSATTGEAGYTF	TGCAGCGCCACCACAGGGGAGGCTGGCTACACCTTC
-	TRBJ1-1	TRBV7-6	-	CASSQGRGEAFF	TGTGCCAGCAGCCAGGGGCGGGGAGAAGCTTTCTTT
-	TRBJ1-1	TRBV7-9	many	CASSLRGRGGEAFF	TGTGCCAGCAGCTTGAGGGGAAGGGGCGGGGAAGCTTTCTTT
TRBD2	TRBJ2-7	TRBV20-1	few	CSARWAGGSYEQYF	TGCAGTGCTAGATGGGCGGGAGGCTCCTACGAGCAGTACTTC
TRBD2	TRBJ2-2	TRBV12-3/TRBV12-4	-	CASSSIAGGLVGELFF	TGTGCCAGCAGTTCGATAGCGGGAGGGCTTGTCGGGGAGCTGTTTTTT
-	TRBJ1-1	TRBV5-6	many	CASSGDTWNTEAFF	TGTGCCAGCAGCGGGGACACTTGGAACACTGAAGCTTTCTTT
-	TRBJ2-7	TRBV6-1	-	CASSPRIAHEQYF	TGTGCCAGCAGTCCTAGAATTGCACACGAGCAGTACTTC
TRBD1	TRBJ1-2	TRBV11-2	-	CASSSLQGQGLRYTF	TGTGCCAGCAGCTCCCTTCAGGGACAGGGGCTGCGCTACACCTTC
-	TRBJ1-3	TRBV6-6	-	CASSRKSALSGNTIYF	TGTGCCAGCAGTCGAAAGAGTGCACTCTCTGGAAACACCATATATTTT
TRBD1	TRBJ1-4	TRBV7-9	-	CASSHNGTVNNEKLFF	TGTGCCAGCAGCCATAACGGGACAGTAAATAATGAAAAACTGTTTTTT
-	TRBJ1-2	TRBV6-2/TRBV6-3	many	CASSPRQGAPTNYGYTF	TGTGCCAGCAGTCCCCGCCAGGGCGCGCCGACTAACTATGGCTACACCTTC
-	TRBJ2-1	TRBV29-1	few	CSVEGQQFF	TGCAGCGTTGAGGGACAACAGTTCTTC
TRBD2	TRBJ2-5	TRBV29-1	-	CSVAASGGETQYF	TGCAGCGTCGCGGCTAGCGGGGGGGAGACCCAGTACTTC
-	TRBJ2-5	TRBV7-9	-	CASSSGPVQETQYF	TGTGCCAGCAGCTCCGGTCCCGTCCAAGAGACCCAGTACTTC
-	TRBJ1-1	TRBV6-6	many	CAVAATGNTEAFF	TGTGCCGTCGCCGCGACAGGTAACACTGAAGCTTTCTTT
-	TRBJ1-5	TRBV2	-	CASTESTDSNQPQHF	TGTGCCAGCACCGAATCCACAGATAGCAATCAGCCCCAGCATTTT
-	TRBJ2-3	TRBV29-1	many	CSTPSRGSTDTQYF	TGCAGCACCCCGAGCAGGGGCTCCACAGATACGCAGTATTTT
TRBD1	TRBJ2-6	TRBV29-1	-	CSVGGQGGANVLTF	TGCAGCGTTGGGGGACAGGGGGGGGCCAACGTCCTGACTTTC
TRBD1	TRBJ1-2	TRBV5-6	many	CASSLGQGGYGYTF	TGTGCCAGCAGCCTCGGACAGGGGGGCTATGGCTACACCTTC
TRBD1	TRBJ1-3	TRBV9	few	CASSVEPRATGAGNTIYF	TGTGCCAGCAGCGTAGAACCCCGTGCGACAGGGGCTGGAAACACCATATATTTT
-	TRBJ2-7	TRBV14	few	CASSQWRPPYEQYF	TGTGCCAGCAGCCAGTGGAGGCCTCCCTACGAGCAGTACTTC
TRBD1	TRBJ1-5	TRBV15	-	CATLEGGQGNQPQHF	TGTGCCACCCTCGAGGGGGGACAGGGCAATCAGCCCCAGCATTTT
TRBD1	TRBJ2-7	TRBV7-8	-	CASSLSGQGYEQYF	TGTGCCAGCAGCTTGTCGGGACAGGGCTACGAGCAGTACTTC
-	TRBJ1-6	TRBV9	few	CASSVGGDSPLHF	TGTGCCAGCAGCGTAGGGGGCGACTCACCCCTCCACTTT
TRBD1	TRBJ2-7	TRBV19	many	CASSVRDRGYEQYF	TGTGCCAGTAGTGTCCGGGACAGGGGATACGAGCAGTACTTC
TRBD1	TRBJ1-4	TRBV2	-	CASSFRGRGAEKLFF	TGTGCCAGCAGTTTTCGGGGCAGGGGGGCTGAAAAACTGTTTTTT
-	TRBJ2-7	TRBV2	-	CASSEWRDATYEQYF	TGTGCCAGCAGTGAATGGCGGGACGCGACCTACGAGCAGTACTTC
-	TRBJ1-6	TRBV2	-	CASTRGNSPLHF	TGTGCCAGCACGAGGGGTAATTCACCCCTCCACTTT
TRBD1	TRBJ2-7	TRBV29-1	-	CSRTGVHYEQYF	TGCAGTCGGACAGGGGTTCACTACGAGCAGTACTTC
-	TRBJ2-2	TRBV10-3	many	CAISWGSRRAGELFF	TGTGCCATCAGTTGGGGTTCCCGACGGGCCGGGGAGCTGTTTTTT
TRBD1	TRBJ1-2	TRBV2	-	CARSTGQYNYGYTF	TGTGCCAGATCGACGGGACAGTATAACTATGGCTACACCTTC
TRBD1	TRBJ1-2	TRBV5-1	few	CASSFAQGGYGYTF	TGCGCCAGCAGCTTTGCACAGGGGGGCTATGGCTACACCTTC
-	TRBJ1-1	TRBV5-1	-	CASSLVGPSLTEAFF	TGCGCCAGCAGCTTGGTGGGACCGTCACTCACTGAAGCTTTCTTT
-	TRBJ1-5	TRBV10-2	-	CASSDLGQVNQPQHF	TGCGCCAGCAGTGATTTGGGGCAGGTAAATCAGCCCCAGCATTTT
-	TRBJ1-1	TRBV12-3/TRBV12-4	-	CASSLGHGYGSKTEAFF	TGTGCCAGCAGTTTGGGACATGGATACGGCAGTAAGACTGAAGCTTTCTTT
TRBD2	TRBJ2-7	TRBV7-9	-	CASSLLLAATYEQYF	TGTGCCAGCAGCTTACTCCTAGCGGCGACCTACGAGCAGTACTTC
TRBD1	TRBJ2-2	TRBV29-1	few	CSVSPGQGGGELFF	TGCAGCGTCAGCCCGGGACAGGGGGGCGGGGAGCTGTTTTTT